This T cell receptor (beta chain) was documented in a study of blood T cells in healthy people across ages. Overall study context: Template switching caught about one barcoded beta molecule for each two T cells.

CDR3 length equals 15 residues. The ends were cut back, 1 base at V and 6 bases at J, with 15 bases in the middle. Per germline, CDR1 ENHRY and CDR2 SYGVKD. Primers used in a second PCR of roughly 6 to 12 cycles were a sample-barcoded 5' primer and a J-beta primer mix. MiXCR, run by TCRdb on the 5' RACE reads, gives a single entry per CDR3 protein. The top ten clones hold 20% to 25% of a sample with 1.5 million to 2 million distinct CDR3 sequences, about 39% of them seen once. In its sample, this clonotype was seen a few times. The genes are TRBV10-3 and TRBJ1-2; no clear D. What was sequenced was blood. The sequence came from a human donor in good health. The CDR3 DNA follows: TGTGCCATCAGTGAGTTATCTACTGGAATGGATGGCTACACCTTC. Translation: CAISELSTGMDGYTF.